This TCR beta chain was sequenced in a study of graft-versus-host responses after intestinal transplantation. Sequencing was performed with immunoSEQ multiplex PCR; in TCRdb, only in-frame clones are kept and a portion is missing. The sample shows nearly 20,000 clones, about 89% of them seen only once. Germline V gives CDR1 SGDLS, CDR2 YYNGEE. CDR3 length equals 13 residues. Trimming cost V 4 bases and J 3 bases, with 10 bases left between them. This sample comprised PBMCs, obtained roughly 32 weeks after intestinal transplant. This clonotype was sampled from a human patient who received an intestinal transplant, so some T cells may come from the graft donor. This rearrangement joins TRBV9 to TRBJ1-1; possible D gene TRBD1, 6 bases. The CDR3 reads CASSPTGYTEAFF. CDR3 sequence (DNA): TGTGCCAGCAGCCCTACAGGGTACACTGAAGCTTTCTTT.